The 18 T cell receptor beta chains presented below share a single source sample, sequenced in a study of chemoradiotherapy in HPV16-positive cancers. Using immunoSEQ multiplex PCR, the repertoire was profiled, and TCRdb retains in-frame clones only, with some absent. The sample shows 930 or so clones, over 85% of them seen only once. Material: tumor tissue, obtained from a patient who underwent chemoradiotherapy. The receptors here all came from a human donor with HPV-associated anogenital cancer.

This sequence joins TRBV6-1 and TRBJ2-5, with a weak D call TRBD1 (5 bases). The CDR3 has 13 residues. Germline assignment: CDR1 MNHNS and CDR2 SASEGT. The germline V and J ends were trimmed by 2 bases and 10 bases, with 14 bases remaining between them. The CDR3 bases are TGTGCCAGCAGTGAAAGGGGCTTGACGAACCAGTACTTC. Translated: CASSERGLTNQYF.

CDR3 sequence: CASTSGDRETGELFF. CDR3 DNA: TGTGCCAGCACCTCAGGGGACAGGGAGACGGGGGAGCTGTTTTTT. The chain links TRBV27 to TRBJ2-2, with 9 bases fitting TRBD1. This CDR3 contains 15 residues. Germline lookup yields CDR1 MNHEY and CDR2 SMNVEV (reference sequence). V gave up 7 bases and J gave up 8 bases; unmatched junction bases: 11.

The DNA of the CDR3 is TGTGCCAGCAGCGCGGACAGGGGACCCCAAAACATTCAGTACTTC. Translating gives CASSADRGPQNIQYF. The gene calls are TRBV9 and TRBJ2-4, with 9 bases lining up with TRBD1. The germline V gene encodes CDR1 SGDLS and CDR2 YYNGEE. The CDR3 totals 15 residues. With V trimmed by 3 bases and J by 5 bases, 6 bases remained unmatched.

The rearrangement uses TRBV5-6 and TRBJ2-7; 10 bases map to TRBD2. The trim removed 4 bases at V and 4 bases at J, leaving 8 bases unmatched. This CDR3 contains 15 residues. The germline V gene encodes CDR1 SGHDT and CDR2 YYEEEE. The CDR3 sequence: CASSVAGGPHYEQYF. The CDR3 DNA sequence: TGTGCCAGCAGCGTAGCGGGGGGCCCCCATTACGAGCAGTACTTC.

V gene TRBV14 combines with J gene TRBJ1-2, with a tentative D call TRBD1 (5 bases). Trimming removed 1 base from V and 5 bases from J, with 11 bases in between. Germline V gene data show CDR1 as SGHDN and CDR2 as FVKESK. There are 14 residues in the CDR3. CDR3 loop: CASSQAPQDYGYTF. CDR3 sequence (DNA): TGTGCCAGCAGCCAAGCCCCACAGGATTATGGCTACACCTTC.

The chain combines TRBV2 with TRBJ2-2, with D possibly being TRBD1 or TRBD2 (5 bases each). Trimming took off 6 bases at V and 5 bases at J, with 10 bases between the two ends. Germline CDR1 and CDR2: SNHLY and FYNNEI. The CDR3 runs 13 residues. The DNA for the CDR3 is TGTGCCAGCAGAACGGGGCGTACCGGGGAGCTGTTTTTT. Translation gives CASRTGRTGELFF.

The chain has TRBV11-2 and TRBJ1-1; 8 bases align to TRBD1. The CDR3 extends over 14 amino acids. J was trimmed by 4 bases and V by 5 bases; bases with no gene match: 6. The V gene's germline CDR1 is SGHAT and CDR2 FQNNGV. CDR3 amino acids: CASSIRQGSTEAFF. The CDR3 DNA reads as TGTGCCAGCAGCATCCGACAGGGGTCCACTGAAGCTTTCTTT.

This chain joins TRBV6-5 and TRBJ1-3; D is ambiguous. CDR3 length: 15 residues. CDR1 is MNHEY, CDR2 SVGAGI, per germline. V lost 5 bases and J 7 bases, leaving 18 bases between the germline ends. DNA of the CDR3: TGTGCCAGCAGTCCACTAGGTGGACGGGCTAACACCATATATTTT. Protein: CASSPLGGRANTIYF.

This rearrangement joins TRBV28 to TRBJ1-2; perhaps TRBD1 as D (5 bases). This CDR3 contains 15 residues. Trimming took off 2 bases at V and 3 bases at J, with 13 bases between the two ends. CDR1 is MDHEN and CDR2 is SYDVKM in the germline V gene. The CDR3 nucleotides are TGTGCCAGCAGTTTAGCAGTGGGGGGGGACTATGGCTACACCTTC. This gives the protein CASSLAVGGDYGYTF.

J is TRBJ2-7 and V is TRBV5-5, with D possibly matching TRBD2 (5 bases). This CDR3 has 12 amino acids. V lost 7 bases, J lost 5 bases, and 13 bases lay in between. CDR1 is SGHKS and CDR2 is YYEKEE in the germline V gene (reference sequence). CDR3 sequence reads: CASSHGVNEQYF. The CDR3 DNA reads TGTGCCAGCTCGCACGGGGTAAACGAGCAGTACTTC.

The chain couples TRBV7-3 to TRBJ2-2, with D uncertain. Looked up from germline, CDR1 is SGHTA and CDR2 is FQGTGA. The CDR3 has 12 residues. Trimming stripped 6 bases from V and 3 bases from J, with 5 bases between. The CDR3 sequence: CASSPYTGELFF. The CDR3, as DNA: TGTGCCAGCAGTCCCTACACCGGGGAGCTGTTTTTT.

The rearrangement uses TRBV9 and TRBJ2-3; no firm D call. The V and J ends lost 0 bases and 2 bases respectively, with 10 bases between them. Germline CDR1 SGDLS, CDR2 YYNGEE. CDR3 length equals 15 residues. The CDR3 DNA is TGTGCCAGCAGCGTAGATTCTGGGGACACAGATACGCAGTATTTT. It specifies CASSVDSGDTDTQYF.

CDR3 protein: CASTLTSGSYNEQFF. CDR3 coding DNA: TGTGCCAGCACCCTAACTAGCGGCTCCTACAATGAGCAGTTCTTC. This rearrangement joins TRBV2 to TRBJ2-1, with TRBD2 identical over 8 bases. Germline-derived CDR1 and CDR2 are SNHLY and FYNNEI. J lost 0 bases, V lost 7 bases, and 5 bases had no gene match. This CDR3 region has 15 residues.

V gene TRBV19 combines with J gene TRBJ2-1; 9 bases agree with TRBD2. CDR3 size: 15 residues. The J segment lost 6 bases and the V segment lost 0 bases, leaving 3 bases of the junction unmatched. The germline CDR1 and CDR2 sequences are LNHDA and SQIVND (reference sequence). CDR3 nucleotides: TGTGCCAGTAGTATAGAAGGGACTAGCCTCAATGAGCAGTTCTTC. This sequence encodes CASSIEGTSLNEQFF.

This CDR3 is CASSDFQLEAFF. In DNA form, the CDR3 reads TGTGCCAGCAGTGATTTTCAGCTTGAAGCTTTCTTT. The rearrangement links TRBV25-1 to TRBJ1-1; D not certain. The germline V gene encodes CDR1 MGHDK and CDR2 SYGVNS. V dropped 3 bases and J dropped 7 bases, with 9 bases sitting between them. The CDR3 totals 12 residues.

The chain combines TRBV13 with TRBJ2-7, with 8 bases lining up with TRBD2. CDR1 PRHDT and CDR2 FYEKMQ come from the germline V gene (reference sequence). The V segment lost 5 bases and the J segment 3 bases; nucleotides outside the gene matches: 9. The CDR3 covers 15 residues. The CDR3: CASSLGLEMYYEQYF. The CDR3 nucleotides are TGTGCCAGCAGCCTGGGACTAGAGATGTACTACGAGCAGTACTTC. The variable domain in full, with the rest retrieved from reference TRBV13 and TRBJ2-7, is AAGVIQSPRHLIKEKRETATLKCYPIPRHDTVYWYQQGPGQDPQFLISFYEKMQSDKGSIPDRFSAQQFSDYHSELNMSSLELGDSALYFCASSLGLEMYYEQYFGPGTRLTVT.

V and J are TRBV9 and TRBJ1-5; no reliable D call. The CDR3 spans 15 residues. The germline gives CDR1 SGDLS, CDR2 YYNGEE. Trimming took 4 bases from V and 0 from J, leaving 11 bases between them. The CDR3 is CASSPGIGSNQPQHF. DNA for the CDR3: TGTGCCAGCAGCCCCGGCATCGGTAGCAATCAGCCCCAGCATTTT.

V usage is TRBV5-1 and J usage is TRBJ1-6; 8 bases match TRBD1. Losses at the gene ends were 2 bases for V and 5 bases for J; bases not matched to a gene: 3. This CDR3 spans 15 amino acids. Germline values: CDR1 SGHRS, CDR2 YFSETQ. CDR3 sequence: CASSLTTGDNSPLHF. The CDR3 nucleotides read TGCGCCAGCAGCTTAACGACAGGGGATAATTCACCCCTCCACTTT.